This T cell receptor (beta chain) derives from a study of blood T cell repertoires in COVID-19. Study details: COVID-19 samples from acute and convalescent phases originated in the United States, Italy and Spain. Nucleic acid was either cDNA or gDNA, and it came from T cells, B-cell-depleted T cells, or PBMCs.

The CDR3 has 16 amino acids. The V segment lost 0 bases and the J segment 5 bases; nucleotides outside the gene matches: 4. Germline V gives CDR1 LGHDT, CDR2 YNNKEL (reference sequence). In the authors' methods: Using reference gene primer amplification, nucleated cell counts were estimated. Measured with immunoSEQ multiplex PCR; TCRdb has only the in-frame clones, and not every one. For V, J and clone size, that table is used; D and trimming come from the DNA. The sample comprises around 93,000 clones, about 81% of which are singletons, and around a sixth rests with the top ten. The chain links TRBV3-1 (or the pseudogene TRBV3-2) to TRBJ2-1; 10 bases line up with TRBD2. The material sequenced was peripheral blood. The clonotype originates from an elderly man with acute or convalescent COVID-19. The CDR3 loop is CASSQEKLAGNNEQFF. CDR3 nucleotides: TGTGCCAGCAGCCAAGAAAAACTAGCGGGGAACAATGAGCAGTTCTTC.